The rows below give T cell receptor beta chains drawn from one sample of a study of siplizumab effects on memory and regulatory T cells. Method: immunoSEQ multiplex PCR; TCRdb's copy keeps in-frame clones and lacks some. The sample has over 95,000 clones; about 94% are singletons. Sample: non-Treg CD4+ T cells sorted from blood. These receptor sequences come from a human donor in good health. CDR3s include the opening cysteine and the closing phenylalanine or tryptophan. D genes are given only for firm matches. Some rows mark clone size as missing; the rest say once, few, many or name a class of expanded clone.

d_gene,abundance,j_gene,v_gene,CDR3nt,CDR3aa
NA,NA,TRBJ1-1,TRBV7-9,TGTGCCAGCAGCTTATTGGGGGGAGGTTACACTGAAGCTTTCTTT,CASSLLGGGYTEAFF
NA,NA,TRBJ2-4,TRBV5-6,TGTGCCAGCAGCTTGGGGGGCGCGACCAAAAACATTCAGTACTTC,CASSLGGATKNIQYF
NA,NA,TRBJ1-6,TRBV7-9,TGTGCCAGCAGCTTCCAAAGGGCCTATAATTCACCCCTCCACTTT,CASSFQRAYNSPLHF
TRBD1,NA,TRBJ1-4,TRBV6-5,TGTGCCAGCAGTACCCCGACAGGGGGTGGTGAAAAACTGTTTTTT,CASSTPTGGGEKLFF
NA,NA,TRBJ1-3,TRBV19,TGTGCCACATCAACCAGGGGTAATCCTGGAAACACCATATATTTT,CATSTRGNPGNTIYF
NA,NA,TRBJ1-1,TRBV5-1,TGCGCCAGCACCATAAGCAAGGGGGTCACTGAAGCTTTCTTT,CASTISKGVTEAFF
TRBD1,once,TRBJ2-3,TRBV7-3,TGTGCCAGCAGCCTCATGGGACAGATCACAGATACGCAGTATTTT,CASSLMGQITDTQYF
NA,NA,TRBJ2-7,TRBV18,TGTGCCAGCTCAAAACCCGGGACATACTACGAGCAGTACTTC,CASSKPGTYYEQYF
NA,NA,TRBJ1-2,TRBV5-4,TGTGCCAGCAGCTTGGGAGTTGGCTACACCTTC,CASSLGVGYTF
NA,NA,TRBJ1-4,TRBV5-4,TGTGCCAGCAGCTATGGGGGGGGTGGATACGTTACAACTAATGAAAAACTGTTTTTT,CASSYGGGGYVTTNEKLFF
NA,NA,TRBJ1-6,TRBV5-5,TGTGCCAGCAAAGACGGAACCTATAATTCACCCCTCCACTTT,CASKDGTYNSPLHF
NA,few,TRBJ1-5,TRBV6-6,TGTGCCAGCAGTTTGCAGGGCAATCAGCCCCAGCATTTT,CASSLQGNQPQHF
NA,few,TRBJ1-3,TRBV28,TGTGCCAGCAGCCTGGACCCCCGGGAGGGAAACACCATATATTTT,CASSLDPREGNTIYF
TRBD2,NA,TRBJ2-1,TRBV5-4,TGTGCCAGCAGCCCGGAGGGACTAGCGGCGAACTTGGATCTCAGTGAGCAGTTCTTC,CASSPEGLAANLDLSEQFF
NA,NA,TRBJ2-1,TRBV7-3,TGTGCCAGCAGCCCGCTTATCGGACACGCCTACAATGAGCAGTTCTTC,CASSPLIGHAYNEQFF